The 2 T cell receptor beta chains listed next were all sequenced from one sample in a study of memory B cells and T cells in multiple sclerosis. Stimulus-free culture yielded autoproliferating CFSE-dim and non-proliferating CFSE-high T cells, each sequenced separately. Roughly 5.2x10^7 CFSE-labeled PBMCs were cultured around seven days unstimulated, then replicate wells were pooled. Some clones are missing from TCRdb's copy, which holds only in-frame ones; the method was immunoSEQ multiplex PCR. The data show approximately 32,000 clones, 86% seen once. These TCRs' antigens remain unknown. The sequenced sample consisted of PBMCs from blood kept in culture. The receptors here all came from a human donor with multiple sclerosis.

The chain couples TRBV6-1 to TRBJ1-1; tentatively, D is TRBD1 (5 bases). The CDR3 runs to 15 residues. Between the trimmed V and J ends, which lost 2 bases and 12 bases, there was a span of 22 bases. Germline CDR1 and CDR2: MNHNS and SASEGT. DNA of the CDR3: TGTGCCAGCAGTGAACAGGGCGGGCAGGGAGGAGGATCTTTCTTT. Its translation: CASSEQGGQGGGSFF.

The rearrangement links TRBV11-3 to TRBJ2-3, with 11 bases lining up with TRBD2. The CDR3 is 16 residues long. The J segment lost 0 bases and the V segment lost 3 bases, leaving 2 bases of the junction unmatched. Germline values: CDR1 SGHNT, CDR2 YENEEA. The CDR3 protein is CASSFGLAGSTDTQYF. The CDR3 bases are TGTGCCAGCAGCTTCGGACTAGCGGGTAGCACAGATACGCAGTATTTT.